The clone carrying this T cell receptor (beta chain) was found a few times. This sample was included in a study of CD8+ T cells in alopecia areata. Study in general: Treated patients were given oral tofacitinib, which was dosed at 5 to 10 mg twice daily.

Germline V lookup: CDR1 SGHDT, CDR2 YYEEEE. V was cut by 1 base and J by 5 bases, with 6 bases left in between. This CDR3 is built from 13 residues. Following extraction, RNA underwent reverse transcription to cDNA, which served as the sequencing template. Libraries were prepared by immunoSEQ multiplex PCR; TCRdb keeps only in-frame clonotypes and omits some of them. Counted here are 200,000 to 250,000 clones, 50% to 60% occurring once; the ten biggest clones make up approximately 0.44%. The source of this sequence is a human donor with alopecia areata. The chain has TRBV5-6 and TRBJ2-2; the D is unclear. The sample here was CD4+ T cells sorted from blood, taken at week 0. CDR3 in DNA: TGTGCCAGCAGCTTGCAGGAGACCGGGGAGCTGTTTTTT. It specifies CASSLQETGELFF.